These 32 T cell receptor beta chains were all obtained from the same sample, sequenced in a study of cytomegalovirus exposure and HLA in healthy donors. Researchers ran the PCR with 60 Vbeta and 13 Jbeta primers. The table came from immunoSEQ multiplex PCR; TCRdb's copy has only in-frame clones and leaves some out. The profile shows roughly 69,000 clones, under 85% of them singletons. The sequenced sample was PBMCs. The receptors here all came from a man between 50 and 59 years old in good health and CMV-seronegative.

The chain links TRBV6-5 to TRBJ1-6; D perhaps matches TRBD1 (5 bases). The V end was cut by 10 bases, the J end by 13 bases, with 20 bases between. The CDR3 loop spans 13 amino acids. Germline CDR1 reads MNHEY; CDR2 reads SVGAGI. The CDR3 DNA sequence: TGTGCCACCTATGGGGCGGATCGATCCCCCCTCCACTTT. As protein: CATYGADRSPLHF.

A single count supports this clone. The CDR3 loop reads CASSADPGLGSYNSPLHF. The CDR3 DNA reads TGTGCCAGCAGCGCAGACCCAGGGTTGGGTTCCTATAATTCACCCCTCCACTTT. This chain links TRBV9 with TRBJ1-6; D is perhaps TRBD1 (5 bases). V gave up 3 bases and J gave up 1 base, with 17 bases separating them. CDR1 is SGDLS and CDR2 is YYNGEE in the germline V gene. CDR3 length equals 18 residues.

The chain joins TRBV7-9 to TRBJ2-7; possible D gene TRBD1, 6 bases. CDR1 is SEHNR and CDR2 is FQNEAQ in the germline V gene (reference sequence). CDR3 size: 15 residues. V lost 5 bases and J lost 6, with 20 bases in between. The chain's CDR3 is CASSPPRGNPTEQYF. The DNA for the CDR3 is TGTGCCAGCAGCCCGCCAAGGGGGAATCCGACCGAGCAGTACTTC. The variable domain in full, with the rest retrieved from reference TRBV7-9 and TRBJ2-7, is DTGVSQNPRHKITKRGQNVTFRCDPISEHNRLYWYRQTLGQGPEFLTYFQNEAQLEKSRLLSDRFSAERPKGSFSTLEIQRTEQGDSAMYLCASSPPRGNPTEQYFGPGTRLTVT.

The CDR3 bases are TGTGCCAGCAGCGCCGTAGCAGGGGGATCACCCCTCCACTTT. Amino acid sequence: CASSAVAGGSPLHF. The V call is TRBV9, the J call TRBJ1-6; TRBD1 matches at 7 bases. The CDR3 has 14 residues. Trimming took 3 bases from V and 10 from J; bases not matched to a gene: 7. Germline V lookup: CDR1 SGDLS, CDR2 YYNGEE.

V is TRBV4-1 and J is TRBJ2-7; 8 bases line up with TRBD2. Losses at the gene ends were 2 bases for V and 2 bases for J; bases not matched to a gene: 5. Germline V gene sequence: CDR1 MGHRA, CDR2 YSYEKL. CDR3 length: 15 residues. The CDR3 nucleotides are TGCGCCAGCAGCCAACTCCCAGCGGGGGCCTACGAGCAGTACTTC. It codes for CASSQLPAGAYEQYF.

The gene calls are TRBV5-4 and TRBJ1-2, with a tentative D call TRBD1 (6 bases). This CDR3 has 15 amino acids. Germline V gives CDR1 SGHNT, CDR2 YYREEE (reference sequence). V lost 3 bases and J 0 bases, leaving 12 bases between the germline ends. CDR3 in amino acids: CASSYPDRPNYGYTF. In DNA, the CDR3 is TGTGCCAGCAGCTATCCCGACAGGCCTAACTATGGCTACACCTTC.

The chain combines TRBV2 with TRBJ1-2; 8 bases are a match to TRBD1. The CDR3 extends over 13 amino acids. Per the germline V gene, CDR1 is SNHLY and CDR2 is FYNNEI. V shed 5 bases, J shed 6 bases, and the junction held 5 bases outside the gene matches. CDR3 sequence reads: CASSPDRDDGYTF. In DNA, the CDR3 is TGTGCCAGCAGTCCGGACAGGGACGATGGCTACACCTTC.

CDR3 in DNA: TGTGCCATCAGTGACAGGGCAGGTCAGCCCCAGCATTTT. Its translation: CAISDRAGQPQHF. The gene calls are TRBV10-3 and TRBJ1-5; TRBD1 might be the D (5 bases). CDR3 size: 13 residues. V dropped 3 bases and J dropped 6 bases, with 9 bases sitting between them. The V gene's germline CDR1 is ENHRY and CDR2 SYGVKD.

The V and J genes are TRBV7-8 and TRBJ2-7; D is uncertain. Germline-derived CDR1 and CDR2 are SGHVS and FQNEAQ. Trimming took off 8 bases at V and 0 bases at J, with 8 bases between the two ends. The CDR3 has 12 residues. DNA of the CDR3: TGTGCCAGCGGGTGGAGCTCCTACGAGCAGTACTTC. As protein: CASGWSSYEQYF.

The genes are TRBV9 and TRBJ1-6, with no clear D. Trimming left V 3 bases short and J 4 bases short, with 14 bases between. The CDR3 sequence is 16 residues long. Germline V gives CDR1 SGDLS, CDR2 YYNGEE. The CDR3 nucleotides are TGTGCCAGCAGCGCTTCACAGATCCCTTATAATTCACCCCTCCACTTT. Protein sequence: CASSASQIPYNSPLHF.

With regard to this clone: Sequence at one end of the junction differs from germline and may be a read error. This chain uses TRBV5-1 with TRBJ1-1, with D possibly matching TRBD1 (6 bases). Germline loops: CDR1 SGHRS, CDR2 YFSETQ. CDR3 length: 15 amino acids. CDR3 protein: CASSLDVTGNSEAFF. The CDR3, as DNA: TGCGCCAGCAGCCTAGATGTAACAGGGAACTCTGAAGCTTTCTTT.

This rearrangement joins TRBV7-9 to TRBJ1-1; a weak D match, TRBD1 (6 bases). Germline V CDR1 and CDR2: SEHNR, FQNEAQ (reference sequence). V dropped 5 bases and J dropped 8 bases, with 12 bases sitting between them. The CDR3 extends over 12 amino acids. For the CDR3, the DNA is TGTGCCAGCAGCCTCGGACAGCTAGAAGCTTTCTTT. Protein: CASSLGQLEAFF.

The V call is TRBV29-1, the J call TRBJ1-1; TRBD1 matches 7 bases. Germline trimming cut 6 bases from V and 5 bases from J; bases unmatched to any gene: 6. The CDR3 runs to 12 residues. Germline V gene sequence: CDR1 SQVTM, CDR2 ANQGSEA. DNA for the CDR3: TGCAGCGTCACAGGGGAATGGACTGAAGCTTTCTTT. Its translation: CSVTGEWTEAFF. The entire variable domain, with the rest obtained from reference TRBV29-1 and TRBJ1-1, is as follows: SAVISQKPSRDICQRGTSLTIQCQVDSQVTMMFWYRQQPGQSLTLIATANQGSEATYESGFVIDKFPISRPNLTFSTLTVSNMSPEDSSIYLCSVTGEWTEAFFGQGTRLTVV.

Written as DNA, the CDR3 is TGTGCCTGGAGTGTACCCGGACAGAGTAACTATGGCTACACCTTC. It specifies CAWSVPGQSNYGYTF. V and J are TRBV30 and TRBJ1-2; TRBD1 is a possible D gene (6 bases). The CDR3 is made up of 15 amino acids. Trimming stripped 0 bases from V and 1 base from J, with 12 bases between. The germline CDR1 and CDR2 sequences are GTSNPN and SVGIG (reference sequence).

This sequence joins TRBV6-1 and TRBJ2-1; 7 positions match TRBD1. V shed 2 bases, J shed 2 bases, and the junction held 6 bases outside the gene matches. Germline CDR1 reads MNHNS; CDR2 reads SASEGT. This CDR3 region has 16 residues. CDR3 sequence: CASSEITGAAYNEQFF. The CDR3 coding sequence is TGTGCCAGCAGTGAAATAACAGGGGCGGCCTACAATGAGCAGTTCTTC.

The chain combines TRBV6-6 with TRBJ2-7; D not resolved. V lost 5 bases to trimming and J lost 5 bases, with 7 bases between them. Germline V CDR1 and CDR2: MNHNY, SVGAGI (reference sequence). This CDR3 has 11 residues. The CDR3 bases are TGTGCCAGCAGTCCTCTCGACGAGCAGTACTTC. Its protein product is CASSPLDEQYF.

The chain has TRBV7-9 and TRBJ2-7; 7 positions match TRBD1. There are 14 residues in the CDR3. Germline loops: CDR1 SEHNR, CDR2 FQNEAQ (reference sequence). After removal of 5 bases from V and 5 bases from J, the junction contained 9 bases not matched to a gene. CDR3 bases: TGTGCCAGCAGCCCGTTCAGGGGGAACAACGAGCAGTACTTC. This encodes CASSPFRGNNEQYF.

This clone was seen a handful of times. The V gene is TRBV7-8, the J gene TRBJ2-1; TRBD2 agrees at 10 bases. V lost 3 bases and J lost 2; bases outside the gene matches: 4. The CDR3 runs 16 residues. Germline CDR1 is SGHVS and CDR2 is FQNEAQ. In DNA, the CDR3 is TGTGCCAGCAGCTTCGCCGGGACTAGCGCCTACAATGAGCAGTTCTTC. This gives the protein CASSFAGTSAYNEQFF.

The V call is TRBV18, the J call TRBJ2-2; 13 bases align to TRBD2. Germline loops: CDR1 KGHSH, CDR2 LQKENI. Losses at the gene ends were 8 bases for V and 2 bases for J; bases not matched to a gene: 5. This CDR3 comprises 16 residues. The CDR3 here is CASGLAGAPNTGELFF. As DNA, the CDR3 is TGTGCCAGCGGACTAGCGGGGGCCCCAAACACCGGGGAGCTGTTTTTT.

The chain carries TRBV6-6 and TRBJ1-1; D gene unclear. The CDR3 is made up of 13 amino acids. The germline CDR1 and CDR2 sequences are MNHNY and SVGAGI (reference sequence). The germline V and J ends were trimmed by 3 bases and 7 bases, with 12 bases remaining between them. CDR3 sequence (DNA): TGTGCCAGCAGTTATACTCCCCCAATTGAAGCTTTCTTT. Encoded protein: CASSYTPPIEAFF.

This clone was detected only a few times. The chain links TRBV11-3 to TRBJ1-4; tentatively, D is TRBD1 (5 bases). The CDR3 contains 20 residues. The germline V gene has CDR1 SGHNT and CDR2 YENEEA. CDR3 in amino acids: CFFSSRRRHTTVPTNEKLFF. The CDR3 DNA reads TGTTTTTTTTCAAGCAGAAGACGGCATACGACAGTTCCAACTAATGAAAAACTGTTTTTT.

The table lists this clone with a few counts. This chain connects TRBV6-1 to TRBJ1-1, with D unresolved. Per the germline V gene, CDR1 is MNHNS and CDR2 is SASEGT. This CDR3 has 12 residues. The V end lost 7 bases, the J end lost 5 bases, and 11 bases lay between the germline ends. Here the CDR3 DNA reads TGTGCCAGCATTCTCGTTGCGACTGAAGCTTTCTTT. Amino acid sequence: CASILVATEAFF.

The chain carries TRBV6-5 and TRBJ2-5; the D gene is possibly TRBD1 (5 bases). Germline loops: CDR1 MNHEY, CDR2 SVGAGI. The CDR3 extends over 15 amino acids. V lost 5 bases and J lost 5, with 18 bases in between. In DNA, the CDR3 is TGTGCCAGCAGTCCCGCAGGGTGGAAGGGGGAGACCCAGTACTTC. Its translation: CASSPAGWKGETQYF.

J is TRBJ2-5 and V is TRBV5-1; 10 positions match TRBD1. The J call may not be correct, given that the DNA end is closer to TRBJ2-7. The CDR3 has 14 amino acids. Per germline, CDR1 SGHRS and CDR2 YFSETQ. The CDR3 sequence is CASSTGQGEYEQYF. The DNA of the CDR3 is TGCGCCAGCAGCACCGGACAGGGGGAATACGAGCAGTACTTC.

This clone has a handful of counts. The chain joins TRBV10-2 to TRBJ1-1; D possibly corresponds to TRBD1 (5 bases). The CDR3 extends over 12 amino acids. The ends were cut back, 2 bases at V and 7 bases at J, with 8 bases in the middle. In germline, CDR1 is WSHSY, CDR2 SAAADI. CDR3 protein: CASSEATVEAFF. The CDR3 DNA is TGCGCCAGCAGTGAGGCGACAGTTGAAGCTTTCTTT.

This rearrangement joins TRBV6-5 to TRBJ1-1, with D tentatively TRBD1 (5 bases). The CDR3 spans 15 residues. In germline, CDR1 is MNHEY, CDR2 SVGAGI. Trimming removed 2 bases at V and 6 bases at J, with 16 bases between. The CDR3 protein is CASSYRGGVYAEAFF. DNA of the CDR3: TGTGCCAGCAGTTACAGGGGTGGAGTGTACGCTGAAGCTTTCTTT.

The chain uses TRBV7-3 and TRBJ2-7; D remains unclear. Germline lookup yields CDR1 SGHTA and CDR2 FQGTGA. The CDR3 is made up of 15 amino acids. Trimming removed 0 bases at V and 6 bases at J, with 15 bases between. CDR3 bases: TGTGCCAGCAGCTTAACCCCGGCAGGCCTCGGCGAGCAGTACTTC. Amino acids: CASSLTPAGLGEQYF.

The chain recombines TRBV6-5 with TRBJ1-5; 7 positions match TRBD1. V was pared by 6 bases and J by 6 bases, with 8 bases of the junction left unmatched. The CDR3 has 14 amino acids. The germline gives CDR1 MNHEY, CDR2 SVGAGI. The CDR3, as DNA: TGTGCCAGCAGGCGAACAGGGGCGGGTCAGCCCCAGCATTTT. It yields the protein CASRRTGAGQPQHF.

This chain joins TRBV5-1 and TRBJ1-2; D not resolved. Trimming cost V 3 bases and J 5 bases, with 11 bases left between them. From germline, CDR1 is SGHRS and CDR2 YFSETQ. This CDR3 spans 13 amino acids. CDR3: CASSSDGVYGYTF. The CDR3 DNA follows: TGCGCCAGCAGCTCGGACGGGGTATATGGCTACACCTTC.

V usage is TRBV6-5 and J usage is TRBJ1-5; D is uncertain. Deletions cut 5 bases from V and 6 bases from J, with 17 bases between. Germline V lookup: CDR1 MNHEY, CDR2 SVGAGI. The CDR3 totals 15 residues. In nucleotides, the CDR3 is TGTGCCAGCAGTCCAAGCGGGGTGGTTGCTCAGCCCCAGCATTTT. This gives the protein CASSPSGVVAQPQHF.

The rearrangement links TRBV27 to TRBJ1-1, with 9 bases aligning to TRBD1. The CDR3 length is 17 residues. The germline V gene has CDR1 MNHEY and CDR2 SMNVEV (reference sequence). J lost 0 bases, V lost 4 bases, and 9 bases had no gene match. For the CDR3, the DNA is TGTGCCAGCAGTTCCGCCTGGACAGGGGCCCTGAACACTGAAGCTTTCTTT. This encodes CASSSAWTGALNTEAFF.

This rearrangement joins TRBV27 to TRBJ1-4; D may be TRBD1 (5 bases). CDR1 and CDR2 (germline): MNHEY, SMNVEV (reference sequence). The CDR3 sequence is 15 residues long. V was trimmed by 6 bases and J by 3 bases, leaving 14 bases between them. The CDR3 bases are TGTGCCAGCAGGGGGGGATGGGGGTCTAATGAAAAACTGTTTTTT. This encodes CASRGGWGSNEKLFF.